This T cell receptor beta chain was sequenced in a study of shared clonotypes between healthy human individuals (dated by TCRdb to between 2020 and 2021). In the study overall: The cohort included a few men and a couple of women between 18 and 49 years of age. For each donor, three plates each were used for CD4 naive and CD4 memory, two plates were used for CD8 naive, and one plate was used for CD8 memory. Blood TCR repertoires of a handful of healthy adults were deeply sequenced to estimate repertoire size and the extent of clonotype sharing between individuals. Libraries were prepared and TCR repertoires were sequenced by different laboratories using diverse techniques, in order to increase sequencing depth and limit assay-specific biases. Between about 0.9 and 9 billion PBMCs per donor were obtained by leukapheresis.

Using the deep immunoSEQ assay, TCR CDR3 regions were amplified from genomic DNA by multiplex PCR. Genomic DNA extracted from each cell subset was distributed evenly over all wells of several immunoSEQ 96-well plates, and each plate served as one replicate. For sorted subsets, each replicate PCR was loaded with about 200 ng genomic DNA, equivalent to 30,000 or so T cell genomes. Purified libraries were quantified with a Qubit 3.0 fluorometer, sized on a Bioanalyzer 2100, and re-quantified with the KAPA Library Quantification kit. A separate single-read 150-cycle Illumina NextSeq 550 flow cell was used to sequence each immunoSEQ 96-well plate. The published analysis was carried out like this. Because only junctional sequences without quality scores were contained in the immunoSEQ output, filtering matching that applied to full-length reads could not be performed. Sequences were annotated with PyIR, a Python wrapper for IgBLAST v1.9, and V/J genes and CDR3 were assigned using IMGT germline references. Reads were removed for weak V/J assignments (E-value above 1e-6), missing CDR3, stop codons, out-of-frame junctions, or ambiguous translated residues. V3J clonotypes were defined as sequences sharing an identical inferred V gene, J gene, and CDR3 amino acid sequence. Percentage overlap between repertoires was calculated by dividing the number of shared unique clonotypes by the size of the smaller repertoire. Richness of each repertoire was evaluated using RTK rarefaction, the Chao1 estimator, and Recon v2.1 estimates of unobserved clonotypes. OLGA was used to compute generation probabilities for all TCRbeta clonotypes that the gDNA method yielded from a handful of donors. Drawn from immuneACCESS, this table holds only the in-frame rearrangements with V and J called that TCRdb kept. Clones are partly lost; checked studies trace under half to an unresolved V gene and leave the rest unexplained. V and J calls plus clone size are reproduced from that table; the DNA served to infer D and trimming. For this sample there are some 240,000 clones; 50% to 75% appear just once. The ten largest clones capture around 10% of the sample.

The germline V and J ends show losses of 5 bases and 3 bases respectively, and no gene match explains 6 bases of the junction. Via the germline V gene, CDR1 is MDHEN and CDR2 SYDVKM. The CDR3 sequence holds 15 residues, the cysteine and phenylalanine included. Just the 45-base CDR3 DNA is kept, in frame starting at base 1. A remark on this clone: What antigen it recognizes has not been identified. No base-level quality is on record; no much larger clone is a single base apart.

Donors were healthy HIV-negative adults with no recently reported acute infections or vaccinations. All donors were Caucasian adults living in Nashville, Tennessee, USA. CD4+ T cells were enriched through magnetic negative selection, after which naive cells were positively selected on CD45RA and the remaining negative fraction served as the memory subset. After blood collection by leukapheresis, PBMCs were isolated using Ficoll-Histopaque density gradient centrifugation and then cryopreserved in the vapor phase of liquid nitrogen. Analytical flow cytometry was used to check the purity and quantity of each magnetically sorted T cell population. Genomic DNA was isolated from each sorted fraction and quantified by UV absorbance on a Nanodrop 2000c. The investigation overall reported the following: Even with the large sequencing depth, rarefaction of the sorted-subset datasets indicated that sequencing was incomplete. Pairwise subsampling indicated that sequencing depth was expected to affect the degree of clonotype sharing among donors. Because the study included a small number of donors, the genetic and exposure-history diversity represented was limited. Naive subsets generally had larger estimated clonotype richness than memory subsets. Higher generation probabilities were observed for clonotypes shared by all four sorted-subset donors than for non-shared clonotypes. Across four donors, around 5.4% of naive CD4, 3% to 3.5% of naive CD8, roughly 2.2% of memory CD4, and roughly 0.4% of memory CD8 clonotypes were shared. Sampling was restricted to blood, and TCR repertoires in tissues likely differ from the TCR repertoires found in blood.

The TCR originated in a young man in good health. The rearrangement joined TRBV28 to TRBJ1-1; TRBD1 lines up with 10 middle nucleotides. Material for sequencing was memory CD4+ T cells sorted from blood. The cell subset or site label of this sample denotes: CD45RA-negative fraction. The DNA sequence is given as TGTGCCAGCAGTCGAAGAGGACAGGGGGACACTGAAGCTTTCTTT. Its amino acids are CASSRRGQGDTEAFF.